One sample yielded the 5 T cell receptor beta chains listed below, sequenced in a study of T cell responses to AZD1222 COVID-19 vaccine. Clones were read by immunoSEQ multiplex PCR, and TCRdb kept only the in-frame ones, dropping some. Of about 70,000 clones in the sample, approximately 81% were seen once. Sequenced material: peripheral blood, taken on day 0 of AZD1222 vaccination. The source of these receptors is an adult in good health.

This clone is a singleton in its sample. The V gene is TRBV10-3, the J gene TRBJ2-7; maybe TRBD2 (6 bases). Germline assignment: CDR1 ENHRY and CDR2 SYGVKD. The CDR3 has 13 amino acids. V shed 11 bases and J shed 0 bases, with 14 bases lying between them. In nucleotides, the CDR3 is TGTGCCCTTTCCACGGGACTCTCCTACGAGCAGTACTTC. This codes for CALSTGLSYEQYF.

About this clone itself: Other nucleotide sequences in the sample specify the same CDR3. This chain connects TRBV19 to TRBJ1-6; D is ambiguous. Trimming stripped 5 bases from V and 7 bases from J, with 12 bases between. The CDR3 is made up of 14 amino acids. The germline V gene has CDR1 LNHDA and CDR2 SQIVND (reference sequence). This CDR3 reads CASSPGVLNSPLHF. The CDR3 coding sequence is TGTGCCAGTAGTCCCGGGGTTTTGAATTCACCCCTCCACTTT.

V is TRBV7-9 and J is TRBJ1-2, with 10 bases lining up with TRBD1. Unmatched junction bases numbered 3, after V lost 5 bases and J lost 6 bases. Germline assignment: CDR1 SEHNR and CDR2 FQNEAQ (reference sequence). CDR3 length: 13 residues. The CDR3 loop is CASSHGTGDGYTF. CDR3 nucleotides: TGTGCCAGCAGCCACGGGACAGGGGATGGCTACACCTTC.

This clone was detected once. The chain carries TRBV2 and TRBJ1-1; D not certain. CDR3 length: 11 residues. Per the germline V gene, CDR1 is SNHLY and CDR2 is FYNNEI. The germline V and J ends were trimmed by 6 bases and 0 bases, with 2 bases remaining between them. As DNA, the CDR3 is TGTGCCAGCAGGGTGAACACTGAAGCTTTCTTT. Amino acids: CASRVNTEAFF. The whole variable domain, filled in from reference TRBV2 and TRBJ1-1, reads EPEVTQTPSHQVTQMGQEVILRCVPISNHLYFYWYRQILGQKVEFLVSFYNNEISEKSEIFDDQFSVERPDGSNFTLKIRSTKLEDSAMYFCASRVNTEAFFGQGTRLTVV.

This chain connects TRBV7-9 to TRBJ2-1; 11 nucleotides align to TRBD2. V was pared by 0 bases and J by 6 bases, with 7 bases of the junction left unmatched. The CDR3 covers 17 residues. CDR1 and CDR2 (germline): SEHNR, FQNEAQ (reference sequence). In DNA, the CDR3 is TGTGCCAGCAGCTTAGCGCTAGGGACTAGCGGCTCCAATGAGCAGTTCTTC. Translating gives CASSLALGTSGSNEQFF.